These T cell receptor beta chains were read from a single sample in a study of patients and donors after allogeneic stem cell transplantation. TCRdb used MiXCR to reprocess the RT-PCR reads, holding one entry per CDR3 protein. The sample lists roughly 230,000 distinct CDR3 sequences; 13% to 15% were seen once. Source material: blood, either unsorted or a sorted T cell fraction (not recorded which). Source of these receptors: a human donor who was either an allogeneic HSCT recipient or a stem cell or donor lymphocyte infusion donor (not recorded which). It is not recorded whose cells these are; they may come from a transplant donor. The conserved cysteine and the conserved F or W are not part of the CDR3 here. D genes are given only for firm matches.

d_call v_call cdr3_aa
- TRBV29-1 SVSGDTYEQY
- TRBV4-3 ASSQDDSYNQPQH
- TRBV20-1 SASFGPGEQY
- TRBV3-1 ASSQVGDSY
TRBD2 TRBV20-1 SAPTSGRGSTDTQY
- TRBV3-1 ASSQDKAASTYNEQF
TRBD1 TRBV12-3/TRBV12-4 ASSLPTGGWTGELF
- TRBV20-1 SAPNNADTQY
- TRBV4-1 ASSQDELGTGREKLF
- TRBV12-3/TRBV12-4 ATYENTEAF
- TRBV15 ATSTREGNYGYT
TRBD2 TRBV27 ASSSDPPAGVRNEQF
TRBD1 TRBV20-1 SARGGQGDFAF
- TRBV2 ASSWDGVTGELF
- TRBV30 AWGNGNNYGYT
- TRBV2 ASSGQTGDTQY
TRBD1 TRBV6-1 ASRRQGHTEAF
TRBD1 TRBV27 ASTGTGFYEQY